The rows below give T cell receptor beta chains drawn from one sample of a study of T cell changes during pregnancy in multiple sclerosis. Clones were sequenced by immunoSEQ multiplex PCR, and TCRdb holds only the in-frame ones, with some missing. The table has under 50,000 clones, around nine tenths seen once. This material consisted of CD4+ T cells from peripheral blood mononuclear cells, taken before pregnancy. These receptors all come from a female donor with multiple sclerosis, enrolled in a pregnancy study. Both conserved end residues are part of each CDR3. The order of the fields is J gene, clone size, V gene, D gene, CDR3 protein, CDR3 DNA. The D gene is left open where the match is weak. Size values are once, few and many counts, or a class for expanded clones, and some rows have none.

TRBJ1-2	-	TRBV4-2	-	CASSQEQGQSNYGYTF	TGTGCCAGCAGCCAAGAGCAAGGACAGAGTAACTATGGCTACACCTTC
TRBJ1-6	-	TRBV7-2	-	CASSFRVLGHSPLHF	TGTGCCAGCAGCTTTAGAGTACTGGGCCATTCACCCCTCCACTTT
TRBJ2-3	-	TRBV5-1	TRBD2	CASSPGTSGYTDTQYF	TGCGCCAGCAGTCCCGGGACTAGCGGGTACACAGATACGCAGTATTTT
TRBJ1-6	-	TRBV5-1	-	CASSEEGTSPLHF	TGCGCCAGCAGTGAGGAGGGGACGTCACCCCTCCACTTT
TRBJ1-1	-	TRBV7-9	-	CASSSTSARTEAFF	TGTGCCAGCAGCTCGACATCGGCCCGCACTGAAGCTTTCTTT
TRBJ2-5	-	TRBV5-1	TRBD1	CASSLGVGQGAEETQYF	TGCGCCAGCAGCTTGGGAGTGGGACAGGGCGCCGAAGAGACCCAGTACTTC
TRBJ2-3	-	TRBV18	TRBD2	CASSPRVAGPNTDTQYF	TGTGCCAGCTCGCCCCGAGTAGCGGGCCCTAACACAGATACGCAGTATTTT
TRBJ2-5	-	TRBV5-1	-	CASSPLTDQETQYF	TGCGCCAGCAGCCCCCTGACAGACCAAGAGACCCAGTACTTC
TRBJ1-6	once	TRBV6-1	TRBD1	CASTGTGVSPLHF	TGTGCCAGCACTGGGACAGGGGTTTCACCCCTCCACTTT
TRBJ1-4	-	TRBV30	-	CAWSLGRATNEKLFF	TGTGCCTGGAGTTTGGGGAGGGCAACTAATGAAAAACTGTTTTTT
TRBJ1-1	-	TRBV2	TRBD1	CASRVLGTGGSEAFF	TGTGCCAGCAGGGTACTAGGGACAGGGGGCTCTGAAGCTTTCTTT
TRBJ2-7	-	TRBV30	-	CAWTWGGQQYF	TGTGCCTGGACCTGGGGAGGACAGCAGTACTTC
TRBJ1-4	-	TRBV11-2	-	CASSLRVTNEKLFF	TGTGCCAGCAGCTTACGGGTGACTAATGAAAAACTGTTTTTT
TRBJ1-5	-	TRBV5-1	-	CASSLATGGINQPQHF	TGCGCCAGCAGCTTGGCCACGGGGGGGATCAATCAGCCCCAGCATTTT
TRBJ1-5	-	TRBV2	-	CASSDPGSPQPQHF	TGTGCCAGCAGTGACCCAGGGTCTCCTCAGCCCCAGCATTTT
TRBJ1-4	-	TRBV6-1	-	CASSESFRGRRENEKLFF	TGTGCCAGCAGTGAGAGTTTTAGAGGTCGGCGAGAGAATGAAAAACTGTTTTTT
TRBJ2-2	-	TRBV5-1	-	CASSFRQSPNTGELFF	TGCGCCAGCAGCTTTAGACAGAGTCCGAACACCGGGGAGCTGTTTTTT
TRBJ1-2	-	TRBV7-3	-	CASSLIGAYGYTF	TGTGCCAGCAGTCTGATCGGAGCCTATGGCTACACCTTC
TRBJ1-6	-	TRBV15	-	CATSKGQITPNSPLHF	TGTGCCACCAGCAAAGGACAGATAACTCCTAATTCACCCCTCCACTTT
TRBJ1-2	-	TRBV4-3	-	CASSLDPGLGMYGYTF	TGCGCCAGCAGCCTAGATCCGGGACTGGGAATGTATGGCTACACCTTC
TRBJ1-1	-	TRBV2	TRBD1	CASKGTATNTEAFF	TGTGCCAGCAAGGGGACAGCTACGAACACTGAAGCTTTCTTT
TRBJ1-4	-	TRBV9	-	CASSVDWGGGKLFF	TGTGCCAGCAGCGTAGACTGGGGTGGGGGGAAACTGTTTTTT